This TCR beta chain is from a study of Ad26.COV2.S vaccination and SARS-CoV-2 variants. Across the study: The trial was COV1001 and the donor's arm was Ad26.COV2.S. Ad26.COV2.S shots went into the muscle once or twice, 56 days apart.

Indicated treatment: around 19 received Ad26.COV2.S at low or high dose, single or two shots; about five received placebo; per-sample allocation not given. Sampling was done on day 63 after the first vaccine or placebo injection. This vaccine is an Ad26 vector that expresses the Wuhan-strain SARS-CoV-2 spike. Assay used: immunoSEQ multiplex PCR; TCRdb lists only in-frame clones, some missing. The data show 200,000 to 250,000 clones, around 87% seen once. The V end was cut by 6 bases, the J end by 7 bases, with 16 bases between. The CDR3 has 13 amino acids. Germline-derived CDR1 and CDR2 are MNHEY and SVGAGI. In the case of this clone: Its antigen is undetermined.

Study-wide points: From the TCR breadth and depth analyses, total T cell responses may have been underestimated.

The sample here was peripheral blood, taken in a trial of Ad26.COV2.S vaccine versus placebo. The receptor comes from a person aged 18-60 years who received the Ad26.COV2.S COVID-19 vaccine or a placebo. The chain joins TRBV6-5 to TRBJ2-7; D is ambiguous. As DNA, the CDR3 is TGTGCCAGCAGCTCCAGCTGGGATTGGGAGCAGTACTTC. Protein sequence: CASSSSWDWEQYF.